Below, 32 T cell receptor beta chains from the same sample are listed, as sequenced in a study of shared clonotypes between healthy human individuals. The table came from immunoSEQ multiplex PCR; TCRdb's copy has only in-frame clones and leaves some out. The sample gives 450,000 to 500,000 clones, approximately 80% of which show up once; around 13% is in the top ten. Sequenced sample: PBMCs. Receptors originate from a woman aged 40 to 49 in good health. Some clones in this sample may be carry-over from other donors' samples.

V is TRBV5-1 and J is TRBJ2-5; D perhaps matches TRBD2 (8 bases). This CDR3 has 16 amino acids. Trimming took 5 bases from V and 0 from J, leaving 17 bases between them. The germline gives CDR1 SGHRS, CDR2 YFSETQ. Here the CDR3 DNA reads TGCGCCAGCAGGAAAGGGGGCGGGAGGTACCAAGAGACCCAGTACTTC. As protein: CASRKGGGRYQETQYF. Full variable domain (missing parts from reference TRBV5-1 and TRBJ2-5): KAGVTQTPRYLIKTRGQQVTLSCSPISGHRSVSWYQQTPGQGLQFLFEYFSETQRNKGNFPGRFSGRQFSNSRSEMNVSTLELGDSALYLCASRKGGGRYQETQYFGPGTRLLVL.

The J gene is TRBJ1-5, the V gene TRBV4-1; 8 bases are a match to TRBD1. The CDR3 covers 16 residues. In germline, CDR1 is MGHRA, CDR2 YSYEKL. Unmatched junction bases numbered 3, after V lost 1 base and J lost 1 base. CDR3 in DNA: TGCGCCAGCAGCCAAGGGACAGGGTTGAGCAATCAGCCCCAGCATTTT. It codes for CASSQGTGLSNQPQHF.

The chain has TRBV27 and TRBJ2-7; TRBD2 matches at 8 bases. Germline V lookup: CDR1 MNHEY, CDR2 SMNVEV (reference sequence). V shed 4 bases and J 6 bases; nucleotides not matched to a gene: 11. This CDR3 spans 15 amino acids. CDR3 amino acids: CASSSAPAGAREQYF. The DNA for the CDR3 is TGTGCCAGCAGTTCCGCCCCAGCGGGAGCCCGCGAGCAGTACTTC.

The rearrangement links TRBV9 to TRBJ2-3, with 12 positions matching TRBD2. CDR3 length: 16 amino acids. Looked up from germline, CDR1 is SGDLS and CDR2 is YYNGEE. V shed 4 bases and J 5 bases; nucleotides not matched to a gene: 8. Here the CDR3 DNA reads TGTGCCAGCAGCCCGCCGGGACTAGCGGGCCAAGATACGCAGTATTTT. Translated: CASSPPGLAGQDTQYF. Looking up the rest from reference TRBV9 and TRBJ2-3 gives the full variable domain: DSGVTQTPKHLITATGQRVTLRCSPRSGDLSVYWYQQSLDQGLQFLIQYYNGEERAKGNILERFSAQQFPDLHSELNLSSLELGDSALYFCASSPPGLAGQDTQYFGPGTRLTVL.

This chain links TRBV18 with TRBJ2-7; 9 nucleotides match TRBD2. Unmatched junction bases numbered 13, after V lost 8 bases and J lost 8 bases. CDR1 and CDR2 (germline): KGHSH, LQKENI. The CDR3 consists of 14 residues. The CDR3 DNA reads TGTGCCAGCGAGCACCAGGGAGCGGGAGGTCAGCAGTACTTC. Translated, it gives CASEHQGAGGQQYF.

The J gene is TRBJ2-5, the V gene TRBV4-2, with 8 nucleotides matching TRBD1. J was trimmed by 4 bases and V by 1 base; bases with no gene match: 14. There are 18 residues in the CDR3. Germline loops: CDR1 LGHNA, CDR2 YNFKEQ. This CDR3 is CASSQVSNGQGGSETQYF. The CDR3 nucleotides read TGTGCCAGCAGCCAAGTTTCGAATGGACAGGGCGGGTCAGAGACCCAGTACTTC.

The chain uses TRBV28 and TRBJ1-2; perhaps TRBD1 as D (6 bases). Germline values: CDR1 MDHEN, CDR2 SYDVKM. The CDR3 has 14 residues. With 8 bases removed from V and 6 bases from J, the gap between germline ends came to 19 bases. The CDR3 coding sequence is TGTGCCAGCCTCCCTCCGGGGGACAAGGATGGCTACACCTTC. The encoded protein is CASLPPGDKDGYTF.

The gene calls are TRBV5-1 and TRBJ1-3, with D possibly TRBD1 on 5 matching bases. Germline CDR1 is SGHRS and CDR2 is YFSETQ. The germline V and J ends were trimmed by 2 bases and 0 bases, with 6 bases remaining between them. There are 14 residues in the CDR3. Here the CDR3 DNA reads TGCGCCAGCAGCTTTGACAGCTCTGGAAACACCATATATTTT. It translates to CASSFDSSGNTIYF.

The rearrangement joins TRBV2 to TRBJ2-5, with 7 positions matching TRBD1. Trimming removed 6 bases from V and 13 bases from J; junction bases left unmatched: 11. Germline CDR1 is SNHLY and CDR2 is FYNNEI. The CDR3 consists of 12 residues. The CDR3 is CASRDEGGRGYF. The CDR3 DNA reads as TGTGCCAGCAGGGATGAAGGGGGCCGGGGGTACTTC.

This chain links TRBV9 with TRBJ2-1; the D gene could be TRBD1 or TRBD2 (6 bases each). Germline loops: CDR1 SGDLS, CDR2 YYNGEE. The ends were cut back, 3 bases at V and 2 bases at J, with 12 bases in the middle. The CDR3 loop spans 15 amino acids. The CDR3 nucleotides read TGTGCCAGCAGCGAGAGGGGGGTACCCTACAATGAGCAGTTCTTC. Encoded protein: CASSERGVPYNEQFF.

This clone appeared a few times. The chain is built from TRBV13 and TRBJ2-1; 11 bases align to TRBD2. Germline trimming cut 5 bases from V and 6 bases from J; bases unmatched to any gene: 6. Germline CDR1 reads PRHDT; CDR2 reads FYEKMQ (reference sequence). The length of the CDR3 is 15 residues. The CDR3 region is CASSPMGLAANEQFF. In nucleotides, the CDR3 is TGTGCCAGCAGCCCGATGGGACTAGCGGCCAATGAGCAGTTCTTC. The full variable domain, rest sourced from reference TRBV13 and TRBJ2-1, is AAGVIQSPRHLIKEKRETATLKCYPIPRHDTVYWYQQGPGQDPQFLISFYEKMQSDKGSIPDRFSAQQFSDYHSELNMSSLELGDSALYFCASSPMGLAANEQFFGPGTRLTVL.

The CDR3 protein is CASSLATSGYEQYF. The CDR3 DNA sequence: TGCGCCAGCAGCTTGGCCACGTCAGGCTACGAGCAGTACTTC. The chain links TRBV5-1 to TRBJ2-7; D is uncertain. The CDR3 is 14 residues long. Trimming cost V 0 bases and J 3 bases, with 10 bases left between them. Germline CDR1 is SGHRS and CDR2 is YFSETQ.

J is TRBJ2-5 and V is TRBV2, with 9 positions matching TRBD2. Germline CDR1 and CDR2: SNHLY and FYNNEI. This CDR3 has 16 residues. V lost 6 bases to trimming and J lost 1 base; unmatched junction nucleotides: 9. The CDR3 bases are TGTGCCAGCAGGAGCTGGACTAGCGTTTCCCAAGAGACCCAGTACTTC. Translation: CASRSWTSVSQETQYF.

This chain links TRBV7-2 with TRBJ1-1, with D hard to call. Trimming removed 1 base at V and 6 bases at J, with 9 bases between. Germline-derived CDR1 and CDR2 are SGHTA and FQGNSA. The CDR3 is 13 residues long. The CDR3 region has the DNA TGTGCCAGCAGCTTAGGTCACGGGGCTGAAGCTTTCTTT. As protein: CASSLGHGAEAFF.

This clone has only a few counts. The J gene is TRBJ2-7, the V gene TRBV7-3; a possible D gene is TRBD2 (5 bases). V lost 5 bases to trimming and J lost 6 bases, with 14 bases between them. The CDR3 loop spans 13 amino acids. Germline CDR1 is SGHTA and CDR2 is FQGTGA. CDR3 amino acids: CASSPGSGGEQYF. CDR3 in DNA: TGTGCCAGCAGCCCCGGCTCCGGAGGCGAGCAGTACTTC.

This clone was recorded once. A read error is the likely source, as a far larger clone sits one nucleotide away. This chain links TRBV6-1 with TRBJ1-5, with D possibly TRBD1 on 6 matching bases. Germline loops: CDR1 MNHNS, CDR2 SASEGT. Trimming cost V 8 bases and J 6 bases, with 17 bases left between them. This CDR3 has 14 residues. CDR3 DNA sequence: TGTGCCAGCGCCCCCGAGGAGGGGGTTCAGCCCCAGCATTTT. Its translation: CASAPEEGVQPQHF.

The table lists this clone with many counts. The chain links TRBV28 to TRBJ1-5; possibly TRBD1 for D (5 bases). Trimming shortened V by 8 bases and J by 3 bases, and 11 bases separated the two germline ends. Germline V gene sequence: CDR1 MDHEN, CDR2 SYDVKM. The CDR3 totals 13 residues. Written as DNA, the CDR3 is TGTGCCAGCTTCGGGGCCTTCAATCAGCCCCAGCATTTT. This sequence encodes CASFGAFNQPQHF.

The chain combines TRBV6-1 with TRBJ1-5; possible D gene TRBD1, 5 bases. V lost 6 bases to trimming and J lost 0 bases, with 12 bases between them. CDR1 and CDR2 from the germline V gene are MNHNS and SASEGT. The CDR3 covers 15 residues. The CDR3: CASSSTGVSNQPQHF. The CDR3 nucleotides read TGTGCCAGCAGCTCCACGGGGGTTAGCAATCAGCCCCAGCATTTT.

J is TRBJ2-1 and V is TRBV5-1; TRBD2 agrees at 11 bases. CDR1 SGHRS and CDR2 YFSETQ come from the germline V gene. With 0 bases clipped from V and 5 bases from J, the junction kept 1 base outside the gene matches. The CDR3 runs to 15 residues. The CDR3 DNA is TGCGCCAGCAGCTTGGGACTAGCGGGGCACAATGAGCAGTTCTTC. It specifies CASSLGLAGHNEQFF.

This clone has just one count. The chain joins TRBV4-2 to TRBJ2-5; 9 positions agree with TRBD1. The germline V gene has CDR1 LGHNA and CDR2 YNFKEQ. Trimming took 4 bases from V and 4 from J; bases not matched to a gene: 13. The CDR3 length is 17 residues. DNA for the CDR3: TGTGCCAGCAGCCGAGGCAGGACAGGGGACGGAAGAGAGACCCAGTACTTC. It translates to CASSRGRTGDGRETQYF.

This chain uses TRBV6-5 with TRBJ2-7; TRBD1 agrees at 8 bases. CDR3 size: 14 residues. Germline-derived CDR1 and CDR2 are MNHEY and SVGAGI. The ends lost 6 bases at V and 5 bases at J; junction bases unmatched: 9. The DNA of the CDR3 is TGTGCCAGCAGCACCGACAGGGGAACAGACGAGCAGTACTTC. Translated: CASSTDRGTDEQYF.

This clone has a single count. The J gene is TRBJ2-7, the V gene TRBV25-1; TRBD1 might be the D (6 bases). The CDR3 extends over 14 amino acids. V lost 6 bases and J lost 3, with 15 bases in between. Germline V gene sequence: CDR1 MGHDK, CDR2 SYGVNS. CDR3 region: CASRGARRGYEQYF. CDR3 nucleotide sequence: TGTGCCAGCAGAGGGGCCCGCAGGGGCTACGAGCAGTACTTC.

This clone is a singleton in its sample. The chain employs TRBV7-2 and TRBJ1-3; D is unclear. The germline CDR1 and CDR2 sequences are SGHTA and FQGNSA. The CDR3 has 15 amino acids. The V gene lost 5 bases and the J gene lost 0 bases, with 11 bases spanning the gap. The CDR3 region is CASSPGPGSGNTIYF. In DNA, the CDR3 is TGTGCCAGCAGCCCCGGACCGGGCTCTGGAAACACCATATATTTT. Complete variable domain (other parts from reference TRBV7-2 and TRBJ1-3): GAGVSQSPSNKVTEKGKDVELRCDPISGHTALYWYRQSLGQGLEFLIYFQGNSAPDKSGLPSDRFSAERTGGSVSTLTIQRTQQEDSAVYLCASSPGPGSGNTIYFGEGSWLTVV.

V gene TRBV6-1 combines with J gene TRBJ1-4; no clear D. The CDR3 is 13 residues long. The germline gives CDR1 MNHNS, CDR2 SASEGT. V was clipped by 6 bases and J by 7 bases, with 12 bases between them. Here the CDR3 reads CASRGYAGEKLFF. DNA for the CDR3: TGTGCCAGCAGGGGCTATGCAGGTGAAAAACTGTTTTTT.

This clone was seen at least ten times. CDR3 residues: CASSFNTGWGYEQYF. The CDR3 bases are TGTGCCAGCAGTTTCAATACAGGGTGGGGCTACGAGCAGTACTTC. This chain connects TRBV6-5 to TRBJ2-7; TRBD1 is a possible D gene (6 bases). The CDR3 spans 15 residues. Per germline, CDR1 MNHEY and CDR2 SVGAGI. The V gene lost 4 bases and the J gene lost 3 bases, with 16 bases spanning the gap.

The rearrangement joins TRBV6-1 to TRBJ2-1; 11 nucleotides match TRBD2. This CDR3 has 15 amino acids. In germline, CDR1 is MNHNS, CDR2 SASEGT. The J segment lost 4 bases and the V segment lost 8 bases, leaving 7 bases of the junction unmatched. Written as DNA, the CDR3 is TGTGCCAGCTCCTGGGGGACTAGCGGTTACAATGAGCAGTTCTTC. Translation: CASSWGTSGYNEQFF.

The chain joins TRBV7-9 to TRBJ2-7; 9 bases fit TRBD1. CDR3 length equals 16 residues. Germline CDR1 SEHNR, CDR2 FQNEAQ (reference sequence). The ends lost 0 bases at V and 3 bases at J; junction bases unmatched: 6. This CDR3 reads CASSLADRGKDYEQYF. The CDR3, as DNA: TGTGCCAGCAGCTTAGCGGACAGGGGAAAAGACTACGAGCAGTACTTC.

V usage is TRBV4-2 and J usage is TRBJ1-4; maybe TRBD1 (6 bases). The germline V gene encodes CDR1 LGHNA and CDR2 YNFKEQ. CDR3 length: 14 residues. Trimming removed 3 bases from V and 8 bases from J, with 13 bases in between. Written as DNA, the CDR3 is TGTGCCAGCAGCCAGACAGCAGGGGAAGAAAAACTGTTTTTT. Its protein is CASSQTAGEEKLFF.

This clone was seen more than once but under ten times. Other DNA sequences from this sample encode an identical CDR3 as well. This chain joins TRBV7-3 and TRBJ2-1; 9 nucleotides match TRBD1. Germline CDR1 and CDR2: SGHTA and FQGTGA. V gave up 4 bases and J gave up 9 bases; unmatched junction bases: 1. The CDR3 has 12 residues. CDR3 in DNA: TGTGCCAGCAGCTCGACAGGGGGTGAGCAGTTCTTC. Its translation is CASSSTGGEQFF.

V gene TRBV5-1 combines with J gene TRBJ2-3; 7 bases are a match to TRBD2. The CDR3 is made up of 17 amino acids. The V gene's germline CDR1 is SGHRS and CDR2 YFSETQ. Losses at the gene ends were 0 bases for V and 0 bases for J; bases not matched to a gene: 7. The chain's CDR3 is CASSLVSGGGSTDTQYF. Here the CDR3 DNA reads TGCGCCAGCAGCTTGGTGTCTGGGGGAGGGAGCACAGATACGCAGTATTTT.

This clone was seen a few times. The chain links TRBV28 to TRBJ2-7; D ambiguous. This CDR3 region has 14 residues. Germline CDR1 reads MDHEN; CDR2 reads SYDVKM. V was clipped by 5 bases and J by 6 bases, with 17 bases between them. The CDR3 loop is CASSTPGFSGEQYF. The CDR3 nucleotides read TGTGCCAGCAGTACCCCCGGGTTCTCAGGCGAGCAGTACTTC.

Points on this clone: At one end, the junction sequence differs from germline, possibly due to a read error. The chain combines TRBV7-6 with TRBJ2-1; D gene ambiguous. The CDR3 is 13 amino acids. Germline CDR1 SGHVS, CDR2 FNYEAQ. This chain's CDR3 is CASSASSNNEQFF. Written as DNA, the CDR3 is TGTGCCAGCAGCGCCTCCTCCAACAATGAGCAGTTCTTC.